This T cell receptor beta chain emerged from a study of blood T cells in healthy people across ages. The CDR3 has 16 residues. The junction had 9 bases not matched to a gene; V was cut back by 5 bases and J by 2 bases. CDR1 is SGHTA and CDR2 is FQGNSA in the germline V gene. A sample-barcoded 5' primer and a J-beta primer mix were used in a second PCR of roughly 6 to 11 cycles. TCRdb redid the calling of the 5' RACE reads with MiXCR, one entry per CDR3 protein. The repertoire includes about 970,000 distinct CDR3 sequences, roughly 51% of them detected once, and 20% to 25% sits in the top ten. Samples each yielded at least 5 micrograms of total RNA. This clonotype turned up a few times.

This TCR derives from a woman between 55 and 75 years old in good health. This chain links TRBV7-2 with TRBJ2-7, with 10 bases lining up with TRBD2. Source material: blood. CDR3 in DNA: TGTGCCAGCAGCCATTCTAGCGGGAGTTTGACCTACGAGCAGTACTTC. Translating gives CASSHSSGSLTYEQYF.